The following is a T cell receptor beta chain sequence with its context. The data derive from a study of T cell repertoires in aging, cancer and after chemotherapy. TCR beta rearrangements were amplified from peripheral blood genomic DNA. TRB rearrangements spanning V, D and J were amplified using mixed TRB-A/B primers. Each CDR3 protein gets one entry after TCRdb re-called the multiplex PCR reads with MiXCR. The table lists approximately 930 distinct CDR3 sequences, approximately 60% of them singletons. Deletions cut 0 bases from V and 7 bases from J, with 15 bases between. Germline CDR1 and CDR2: GTSNPN and SVGIG (reference sequence). This CDR3 comprises 15 residues.

The sequenced sample consisted of blood. The chain carries TRBV30 and TRBJ2-2; D might be TRBD1 (6 bases). The receptor comes from a human donor with a solid tumor. In DNA, the CDR3 is TGTGCCTGGAGTGTACTGGCAGGGGAGAACGGGGAGCTGTTTTTT. Its protein product is CAWSVLAGENGELFF.